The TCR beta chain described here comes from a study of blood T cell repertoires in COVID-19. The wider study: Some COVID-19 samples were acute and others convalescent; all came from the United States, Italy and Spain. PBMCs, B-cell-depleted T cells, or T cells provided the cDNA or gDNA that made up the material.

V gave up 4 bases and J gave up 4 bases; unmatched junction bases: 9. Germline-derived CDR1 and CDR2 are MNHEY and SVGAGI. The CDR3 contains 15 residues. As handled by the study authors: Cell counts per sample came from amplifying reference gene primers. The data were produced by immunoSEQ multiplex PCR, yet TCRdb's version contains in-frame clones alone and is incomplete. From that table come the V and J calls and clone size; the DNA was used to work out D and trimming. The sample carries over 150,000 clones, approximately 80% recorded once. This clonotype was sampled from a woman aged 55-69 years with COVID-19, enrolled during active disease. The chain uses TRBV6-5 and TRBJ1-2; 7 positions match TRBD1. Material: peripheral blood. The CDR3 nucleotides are TGTGCCAGCAGTTCTAGGGACAGTCGGGGCTATGGCTACACCTTC. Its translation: CASSSRDSRGYGYTF.